A selection of T cell receptor beta chains follows, all from one sample in a study of blood T cell repertoires in COVID-19. Only in-frame clones appear in the TCRdb table, and some are missing; sequencing was by immunoSEQ multiplex PCR. The repertoire holds around 250,000 clones, with around 90% as singletons. Sequenced sample: peripheral blood. Receptors originate from a woman between 40 and 50 years old who had recovered from COVID-19. The CDR3 runs from the conserved cysteine through the conserved F or W. The D gene is left open where the match is weak. Clone size is given for some rows only: seen once, a few or many times, or a class if the clone is expanded.

j_call,d_call,clone_size,v_call,cdr3_nt,cdr3_aa
TRBJ2-3,TRBD2,NA,TRBV18,TGTGCCAGCTCACGCAGGACTAGCGGGGACGGCACAGATACGCAGTATTTT,CASSRRTSGDGTDTQYF
TRBJ2-1,NA,NA,TRBV4-2,TGTGCCAGCAGCCCGAACCTTCTGCGTGAGCAGTTCTTC,CASSPNLLREQFF
TRBJ2-2,NA,NA,TRBV18,TGTGCCAGCTCGCGCGGGGCCACCGGGGAGCTGTTTTTT,CASSRGATGELFF
TRBJ1-2,TRBD1,NA,TRBV3-1/TRBV3-2,TGTGCCAGCAGCGAGCGGGACAGGGGGTCTGGCTACACCTTC,CASSERDRGSGYTF
TRBJ2-3,TRBD2,NA,TRBV18,TGTGCCAGCTCACCACCGCGGGAGGGCCCCACAGATACGCAGTATTTT,CASSPPREGPTDTQYF
TRBJ2-1,NA,NA,TRBV11-3,TGTGCCAGCAGCTTAGATGAGACGGGGAATGAGCAGTTCTTC,CASSLDETGNEQFF
TRBJ1-2,TRBD1,NA,TRBV5-1,TGCGCCAGCAGCTTAACCGGGACAGGTCATAATGGCTACACCTTC,CASSLTGTGHNGYTF
TRBJ1-1,TRBD1,NA,TRBV19,TGTGCCAGTAGTATAGATCGAGACGGGGACAGGGCATGGAGCACTGAAGCTTTCTTT,CASSIDRDGDRAWSTEAFF
TRBJ2-1,TRBD1,NA,TRBV5-1,TGCGCCAGCAGCTCCCAGACAGGGAATTACAATGAGCAGTTCTTC,CASSSQTGNYNEQFF
TRBJ2-1,TRBD2,NA,TRBV9,TGTGCCAGCAGCGTAGGTAGCGGGGGGGCCTACAATGAGCAGTTCTTC,CASSVGSGGAYNEQFF
TRBJ1-6,NA,NA,TRBV3-1/TRBV3-2,TGTGCCAGCAGCTCGAGGGGGTCTGAGGCCCTCCACTTT,CASSSRGSEALHF
TRBJ1-2,TRBD1,NA,TRBV27,TGTGCCAGCACCTTGACAGGGGGCGCGAACTATGGCTACACCTTC,CASTLTGGANYGYTF
TRBJ1-6,NA,NA,TRBV12-3/TRBV12-4,TGTGCCAGCAGTCAATGGACAGTGTCACCCCTCCACTTT,CASSQWTVSPLHF
TRBJ2-1,NA,NA,TRBV24-1,TGTGCCACCAGTGATTTCGGTGAGACAGGAATGAGGCAGTTCTTC,CATSDFGETGMRQFF
TRBJ2-7,TRBD2,NA,TRBV5-1,TGCGCCAGCAGCTTCCTAGCGGGCCCCTCCGAGCAGTACTTC,CASSFLAGPSEQYF
TRBJ2-7,NA,NA,TRBV5-5,TGTGCCAGCAGCTTGGCGGGTAATAGCGGCGAGCAGTACTTC,CASSLAGNSGEQYF
TRBJ2-6,NA,NA,TRBV6-5,TGTGCCATCCTAGTAGGCTCTGGGGCCAACGTCCTGACTTTC,CAILVGSGANVLTF
TRBJ2-7,TRBD2,NA,TRBV7-2,TGTGCCAGCAGCTTTTTCTTCCAGCGGGAGTACGAGCAGTACTTC,CASSFFFQREYEQYF
TRBJ1-5,NA,NA,TRBV30,TGTGCCTGGAGTGCAGGCCTCAATCAGCCCCAGCATTTT,CAWSAGLNQPQHF
TRBJ2-7,NA,NA,TRBV24-1,TGTGCCACCAGTGATTCGAACACCTACGAGCAGTACTTC,CATSDSNTYEQYF
TRBJ2-7,NA,NA,TRBV28,TGTGCCAGCAGTCTAAGCGGACCGTACGAGCAGTACTTC,CASSLSGPYEQYF
TRBJ2-1,TRBD1,few,TRBV6-5,TGTGCCAGCAGTTCAAAGCCGGGACAGACTTACAATGAGCAGTTCTTC,CASSSKPGQTYNEQFF
TRBJ2-1,TRBD2,once,TRBV3-1/TRBV3-2,TGTGCCAGCAGCCAACAACTAGCGCGTGGGCAGTTCTTC,CASSQQLARGQFF
TRBJ2-7,TRBD1,NA,TRBV7-2,TGTGCCAGCAGCTTGTACCGGGACAGGGGGCTCGAGCAGTACTTC,CASSLYRDRGLEQYF
TRBJ1-2,TRBD1,NA,TRBV27,TGTGCCAGCACTTCAAGACAGGGTTTTCACTATGGCTACACCTTC,CASTSRQGFHYGYTF
TRBJ2-2,TRBD2,NA,TRBV24-1,TGTGCCACCAGCGTAGCGGGGGCGAGCACCGGGGAGCTGTTTTTT,CATSVAGASTGELFF
TRBJ2-5,NA,once,TRBV19,TGTGCCAGTAGTATTGGTAGAAGCTCTAAAGAGACCCAGTACTTC,CASSIGRSSKETQYF
TRBJ2-6,TRBD1,NA,TRBV19,TGTGCCAGTAGTACCCGGACAGGGGAGACCTCTGGGGCCAACGTCCTGACTTTC,CASSTRTGETSGANVLTF
TRBJ2-1,NA,once,TRBV27,TGTGCCAGCATGGGCAGACAGAGCTCCTACAATGAGCAGTTCTTC,CASMGRQSSYNEQFF
TRBJ2-2,TRBD1,NA,TRBV7-3,TGTGCCAGCAGGGGGACAGGGAATACCGGGGAGCTGTTTTTT,CASRGTGNTGELFF
TRBJ2-7,NA,NA,TRBV27,TGTGCCAGCAGCCGGCGGCAGGGGCTGGGCGAGCAGTACTTC,CASSRRQGLGEQYF
TRBJ2-7,NA,NA,TRBV21-1,TGTGCCAGCAGCAAAAGTGAGCGGCCCGAGCAGTACTTC,CASSKSERPEQYF
TRBJ2-7,TRBD2,once,TRBV27,TGTGCCAGCTCACCCATAGCGGGAGACTACGAGCAGTACTTC,CASSPIAGDYEQYF
TRBJ2-5,NA,NA,TRBV19,TGTGCCAGTAGTATACCAGGGGACGAGACCCAGTACTTC,CASSIPGDETQYF
TRBJ2-5,TRBD1,NA,TRBV7-8,TGTGCCAGCAGCTCCTCATTAGGGGACAGGGTACGAGAGACCCAGTACTTC,CASSSSLGDRVRETQYF
TRBJ2-1,NA,NA,TRBV20-1,TGCAGTGCGAGTAGGGGGAGGGCCGAAGGCAATGAGCAGTTCTTC,CSASRGRAEGNEQFF
TRBJ1-6,NA,NA,TRBV14,TGTGCCAGCAGCCAGCGTTACAGGAGGGATAATTCACCCCTCCACTTT,CASSQRYRRDNSPLHF
TRBJ1-1,TRBD1,NA,TRBV29-1,TGCAGCGTTGACCCGACAGGGATAAACACTGAAGCTTTCTTT,CSVDPTGINTEAFF
TRBJ2-1,TRBD2,NA,TRBV28,TGTGCCAGCAGCCCCCGGGGGGGCTCCTACAATGAGCAGTTCTTC,CASSPRGGSYNEQFF
TRBJ1-5,TRBD1,NA,TRBV6-6,TGTGCCAGCAGACAGGGGGGGAGCAATCAGCCCCAGCATTTT,CASRQGGSNQPQHF
TRBJ1-1,NA,NA,TRBV9,TGTGCCAGCAGCGTAGCGGGAGACACTGAAGCTTTCTTT,CASSVAGDTEAFF
TRBJ1-2,TRBD1,NA,TRBV10-3,TGTGCCATCATGGGGACAGGGAACTATGGCTACACCTTC,CAIMGTGNYGYTF
TRBJ2-1,NA,NA,TRBV29-1,TGCAGCGTCGTAGCTATCTCGTCGGGGAATGAGCAGTTCTTC,CSVVAISSGNEQFF
TRBJ2-1,TRBD2,NA,TRBV5-8,TGTGCCAGCAGCTTGTGGGCTAGCGGGATCAATGAGCAGTTCTTC,CASSLWASGINEQFF
TRBJ2-2,NA,NA,TRBV24-1,TGTGCCACCGAAGAGTATAACACCGGGGAGCTGTTTTTT,CATEEYNTGELFF